The 8 T cell receptor beta chains reported below all come from one sample, sequenced in a study of CD8+CD57+ T cells in acquired aplastic anemia. TCR beta VDJ and CDR3 profiles were obtained from a genomic DNA template. MiXCR, run by TCRdb on the reads, gives a single entry per CDR3 protein. The top ten hold around 8.8% of the sample, which has roughly 63,000 distinct CDR3 sequences, approximately 50% seen once. Sample: sorted CD4+, CD8+, or CD8+CD57+ T cells (not recorded which) from PBMCs. These TCRs come from a human donor in good health, serving as a control.

By share, this clonotype counts as medium-sized. The chain has TRBV7-8 and TRBJ2-7; D is perhaps TRBD1 or TRBD2 (5 bases each). The CDR3 is 14 amino acids. The V gene lost 1 base and the J gene lost 2 bases, with 9 bases spanning the gap. CDR1 is SGHVS and CDR2 is FQNEAQ in the germline V gene. This chain's CDR3 is CASSLGGATYEQYF. Here the CDR3 DNA reads TGTGCCAGCAGCTTAGGAGGGGCGACCTACGAGCAGTACTTC.

The chain couples TRBV5-6 to TRBJ2-3, with TRBD2 matching 9 bases. The trim removed 4 bases at V and 2 bases at J, leaving 17 bases unmatched. This CDR3 spans 19 amino acids. The germline CDR1 and CDR2 sequences are SGHDT and YYEEEE. In nucleotides, the CDR3 is TGTGCCAGCAGCGAGGGAATGAATCTAGCGGGGCTTAACACAGATACGCAGTATTTT. Protein product: CASSEGMNLAGLNTDTQYF.

This clonotype was observed at least ten times. CDR3 in amino acids: CASSFGLAGEIYNEQFF. CDR3 nucleotides: TGTGCCAGCAGTTTTGGCCTAGCGGGGGAGATATACAATGAGCAGTTCTTC. The chain carries TRBV12-3 or TRBV12-4 and TRBJ2-1; 10 bases match TRBD2. V gave up 3 bases and J gave up 4 bases; unmatched junction bases: 9. This CDR3 spans 17 amino acids.

The chain uses TRBV3-1 and TRBJ1-1; weak D call: TRBD1 (5 bases). The CDR3 has 14 amino acids. Germline V lookup: CDR1 LGHDT, CDR2 YNNKEL (reference sequence). V was shortened by 4 bases and J by 2 bases, with 11 bases between the two germline ends. For the CDR3, the DNA is TGTGCCAGCAGCCCCGACAGCGTCAACACTGAAGCTTTCTTT. It yields the protein CASSPDSVNTEAFF.

Details on this clonotype: Since a much larger clone is just one base distant, this may be a read error. The V and J genes are TRBV11-2 and TRBJ2-3; 8 bases match TRBD1. Per germline, CDR1 SGHAT and CDR2 FQNNGV. The CDR3 consists of 17 residues. CDR3 bases: TGTGCCGGCAGCTTAGATATCGGACAGGGAGGTCCAGATACGCAGTATTTT. Translation: CAGSLDIGQGGPDTQYF. The variable domain in full, with the rest retrieved from reference TRBV11-2 and TRBJ2-3, is EAGVAQSPRYKIIEKRQSVAFWCNPISGHATLYWYQQILGQGPKLLIQFQNNGVVDDSQLPKDRFSAERLKGVDSTLKIQPAKLEDSAVYLCAGSLDIGQGGPDTQYFGPGTRLTVL.

V is TRBV29-1 and J is TRBJ2-7; D possibly corresponds to TRBD1 (6 bases). Deletions cut 7 bases from V and 3 bases from J, with 16 bases between. From germline, CDR1 is SQVTM and CDR2 ANQGSEA. There are 13 residues in the CDR3. In DNA, the CDR3 is TGCAGCGCGTCCGGGACAACTAGCTACGAGCAGTACTTC. Its translation is CSASGTTSYEQYF.

This clonotype was found many times. The chain is built from TRBV6-1 and TRBJ1-2, with D possibly being TRBD1 (6 bases). Germline V gene lookup returns CDR1 MNHNS and CDR2 SASEGT. Trimming removed 6 bases at V and 3 bases at J, with 11 bases between. This CDR3 spans 13 amino acids. The CDR3 DNA follows: TGTGCCAGCAGGTCGACAGGCGACTATGGCTACACCTTC. As protein: CASRSTGDYGYTF.

The table lists this clonotype with many counts. The gene calls are TRBV5-1 and TRBJ2-1; unclear D gene. The CDR3 contains 18 residues. The germline CDR1 and CDR2 sequences are SGHRS and YFSETQ. V lost 0 bases, J lost 0 bases, and 16 bases lay in between. CDR3 sequence: CASSLDPSRPSSYNEQFF. The CDR3 DNA reads as TGCGCCAGCAGCTTGGACCCGTCAAGACCCAGCTCCTACAATGAGCAGTTCTTC.